Below are 5 T cell receptor beta chains sequenced from a single sample in a study of a mutant IDH1 vaccine in newly diagnosed glioma. The antigens of these receptors remain unknown. Some clones are missing from TCRdb's copy, which holds only in-frame ones; the method was immunoSEQ multiplex PCR. The sample has approximately 60,000 clones, 74% seen once. Regarding time point: week 35, safety follow-up. Every single dose of the vaccine, 300 ug of mutant IDH1 20-mer peptide, came with topical imiquimod. Sample: PBMCs, taken from a glioma patient whose treatment included an IDH1 peptide vaccine. Receptor source: a man aged 50 to 59 with glioma.

A single count supports this clone. V and J are TRBV9 and TRBJ2-7; a possible D gene is TRBD2 (7 bases). Germline CDR1 is SGDLS and CDR2 is YYNGEE. V shed 4 bases and J shed 5 bases, with 13 bases lying between them. This CDR3 is 13 amino acids long. The CDR3 sequence is CASSKAGAHEQYF. CDR3 sequence (DNA): TGTGCCAGCAGCAAGGCGGGGGCCCACGAGCAGTACTTC. Supplemented by reference TRBV9 and TRBJ2-7, the full variable domain reads DSGVTQTPKHLITATGQRVTLRCSPRSGDLSVYWYQQSLDQGLQFLIQYYNGEERAKGNILERFSAQQFPDLHSELNLSSLELGDSALYFCASSKAGAHEQYFGPGTRLTVT.

The chain uses TRBV4-1 and TRBJ2-3; no clear D gene. Germline lookup yields CDR1 MGHRA and CDR2 YSYEKL. V dropped 5 bases and J dropped 5 bases, with 8 bases sitting between them. This CDR3 spans 12 amino acids. DNA of the CDR3: TGCGCCAGCAGCGGGCCGCAAGATACGCAGTATTTT. Amino acids: CASSGPQDTQYF.

This clone was detected only once. V gene TRBV25-1 combines with J gene TRBJ1-2; 10 positions match TRBD1. Germline V gene data show CDR1 as MGHDK and CDR2 as SYGVNS. Losses at the gene ends were 2 bases for V and 7 bases for J; bases not matched to a gene: 7. The CDR3 contains 15 residues. The CDR3 region is CASSEPGQGGGGYTF. CDR3 coding DNA: TGTGCCAGCAGTGAACCCGGACAGGGGGGGGGTGGCTACACCTTC.

The table lists this clone with a count of one. The CDR3 region has the DNA TGCGCCAGCGCTCAGGGCTCTTCAACTAATGAAAAACTGTTTTTT. Encoded protein: CASAQGSSTNEKLFF. This sequence joins TRBV5-1 and TRBJ1-4, with D perhaps TRBD1 (5 bases). V was cut by 7 bases and J by 0 bases, with 13 bases left in between. CDR1 and CDR2 from the germline V gene are SGHRS and YFSETQ. CDR3 length: 15 residues.

This clone occurred once. The CDR3 loop is CASSRQSDSNQPQHF. CDR3 DNA sequence: TGTGCCAGCAGCCGACAGTCGGATAGCAATCAGCCCCAGCATTTT. The chain joins TRBV6-6 to TRBJ1-5; D is possibly TRBD1 (5 bases). Per the germline V gene, CDR1 is MNHNY and CDR2 is SVGAGI (reference sequence). The CDR3 contains 15 residues. V gave up 6 bases and J gave up 0 bases, with 12 bases separating them.